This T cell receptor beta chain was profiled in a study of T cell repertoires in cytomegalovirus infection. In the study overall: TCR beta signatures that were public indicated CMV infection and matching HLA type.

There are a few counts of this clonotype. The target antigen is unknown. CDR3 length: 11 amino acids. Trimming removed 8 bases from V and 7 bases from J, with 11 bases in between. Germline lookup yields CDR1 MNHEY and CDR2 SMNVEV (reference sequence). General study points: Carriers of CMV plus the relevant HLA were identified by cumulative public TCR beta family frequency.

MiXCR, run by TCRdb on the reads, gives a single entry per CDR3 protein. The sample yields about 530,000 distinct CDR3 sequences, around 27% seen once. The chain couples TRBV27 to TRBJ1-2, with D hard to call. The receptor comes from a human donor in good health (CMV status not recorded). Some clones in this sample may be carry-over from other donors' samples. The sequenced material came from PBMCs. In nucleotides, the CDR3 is TGTGCCAGCGGAAGGCCAGGTGGCTACACCTTC. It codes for CASGRPGGYTF.